Sequencing of this TCR beta chain was carried out in a study of lymphopenia after photon versus proton radiotherapy. The study, taken as a whole, reports: Post-nadir diversity loss with photons came from oligoclonal expansion, particularly CD8+ Temra cells.

TCRdb keeps only in-frame clones here, not all; method: immunoSEQ multiplex PCR. This table has over 25,000 clones, under 95% appearing once. This clone was seen only a few times. Its target is unknown. This sequence originates from a woman aged 50 to 65 with cholangiocarcinoma. The source was peripheral blood, collected from a patient treated with photon-based radiotherapy.

The CDR3 reads CASSQELGLVDSPLHF. CDR3 coding DNA: TGCGCCAGCAGCCAAGAGTTGGGCCTCGTAGACTCACCCCTCCACTTT. The J gene is TRBJ1-6, the V gene TRBV4-3; D ambiguous. Germline CDR1 is LGHNA and CDR2 is YSLEER. This CDR3 has 16 amino acids. V gave up 0 bases and J gave up 10 bases, with 16 bases separating them.